This T cell receptor (beta chain) was recovered during a study of T cell responses to AZD1222 COVID-19 vaccine. Study-wide points: Researchers took repertoire samples only after the peak T cell response had come.

For this clone: Its specificity is unknown.

Second-dose timings of about 4 or about 12 weeks were pooled. CDR3 size: 19 residues. Trimming took 2 bases from V and 2 from J, leaving 19 bases between them. Per germline, CDR1 MNHEY and CDR2 SMNVEV (reference sequence). Here immunoSEQ multiplex PCR was the method, and the copy in TCRdb shows in-frame clones only, minus some. The sample shows 150,000 or so clones, about nine tenths of them seen only once. The chain is built from TRBV27 and TRBJ2-6, with D perhaps matching TRBD1 or TRBD2 (5 bases each). Specimen: peripheral blood, collected 28 days after the second AZD1222 dose. The clonotype was recovered from an adult who received the AZD1222 COVID-19 vaccine. The CDR3: CASSLAPRGPSPGANVLTF. CDR3 coding DNA: TGTGCCAGCAGTTTAGCTCCCCGGGGCCCCTCCCCTGGGGCCAACGTCCTGACTTTC.